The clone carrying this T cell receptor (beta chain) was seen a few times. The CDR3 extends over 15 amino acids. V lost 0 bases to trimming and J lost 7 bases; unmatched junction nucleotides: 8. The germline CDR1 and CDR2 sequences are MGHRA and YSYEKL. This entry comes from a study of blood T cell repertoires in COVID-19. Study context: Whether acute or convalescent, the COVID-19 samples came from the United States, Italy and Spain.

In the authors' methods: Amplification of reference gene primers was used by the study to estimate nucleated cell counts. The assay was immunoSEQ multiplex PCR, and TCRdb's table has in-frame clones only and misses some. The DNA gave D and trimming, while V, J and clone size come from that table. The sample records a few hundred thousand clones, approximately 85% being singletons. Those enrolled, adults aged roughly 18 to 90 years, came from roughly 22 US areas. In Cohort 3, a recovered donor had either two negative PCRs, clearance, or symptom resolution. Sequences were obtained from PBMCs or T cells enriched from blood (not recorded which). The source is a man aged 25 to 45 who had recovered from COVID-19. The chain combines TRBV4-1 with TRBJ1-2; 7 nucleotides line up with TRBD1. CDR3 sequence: CASSQDQRTGFGYTF. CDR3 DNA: TGCGCCAGCAGCCAAGATCAGAGGACAGGATTTGGCTACACCTTC.